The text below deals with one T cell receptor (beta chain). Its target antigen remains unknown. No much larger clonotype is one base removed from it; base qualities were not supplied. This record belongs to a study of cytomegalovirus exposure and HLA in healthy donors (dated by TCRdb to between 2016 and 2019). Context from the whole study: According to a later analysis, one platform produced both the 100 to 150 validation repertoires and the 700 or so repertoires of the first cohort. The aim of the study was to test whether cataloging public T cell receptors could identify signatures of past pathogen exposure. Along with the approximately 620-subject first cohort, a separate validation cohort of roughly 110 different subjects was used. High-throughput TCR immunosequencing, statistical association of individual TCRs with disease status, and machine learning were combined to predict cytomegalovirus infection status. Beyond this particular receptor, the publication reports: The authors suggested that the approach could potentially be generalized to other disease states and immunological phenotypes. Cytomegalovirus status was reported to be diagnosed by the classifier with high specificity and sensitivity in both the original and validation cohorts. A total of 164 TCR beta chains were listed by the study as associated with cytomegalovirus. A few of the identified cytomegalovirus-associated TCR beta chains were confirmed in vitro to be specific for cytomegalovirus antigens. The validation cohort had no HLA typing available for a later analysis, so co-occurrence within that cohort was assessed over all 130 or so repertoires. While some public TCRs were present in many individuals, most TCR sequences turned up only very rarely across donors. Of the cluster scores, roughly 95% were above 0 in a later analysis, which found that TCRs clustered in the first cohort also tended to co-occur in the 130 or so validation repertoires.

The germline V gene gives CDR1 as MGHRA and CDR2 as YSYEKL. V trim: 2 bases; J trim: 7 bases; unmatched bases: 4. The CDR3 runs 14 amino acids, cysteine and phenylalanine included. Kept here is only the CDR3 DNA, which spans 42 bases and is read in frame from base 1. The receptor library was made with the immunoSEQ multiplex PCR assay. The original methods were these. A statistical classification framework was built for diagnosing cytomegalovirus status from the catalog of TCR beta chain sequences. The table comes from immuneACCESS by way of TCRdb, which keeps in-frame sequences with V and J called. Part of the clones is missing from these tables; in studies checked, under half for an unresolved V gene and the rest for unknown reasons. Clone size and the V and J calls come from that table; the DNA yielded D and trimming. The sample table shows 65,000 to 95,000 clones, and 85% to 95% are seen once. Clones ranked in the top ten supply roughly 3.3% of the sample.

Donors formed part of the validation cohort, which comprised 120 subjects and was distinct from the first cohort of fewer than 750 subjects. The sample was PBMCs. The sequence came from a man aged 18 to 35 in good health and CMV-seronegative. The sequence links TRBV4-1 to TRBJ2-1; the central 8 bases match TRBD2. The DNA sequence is TGCGCCAGCAGCCAAACTAGCGGTAGTAATGAGCAGTTCTTC. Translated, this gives CASSQTSGSNEQFF.